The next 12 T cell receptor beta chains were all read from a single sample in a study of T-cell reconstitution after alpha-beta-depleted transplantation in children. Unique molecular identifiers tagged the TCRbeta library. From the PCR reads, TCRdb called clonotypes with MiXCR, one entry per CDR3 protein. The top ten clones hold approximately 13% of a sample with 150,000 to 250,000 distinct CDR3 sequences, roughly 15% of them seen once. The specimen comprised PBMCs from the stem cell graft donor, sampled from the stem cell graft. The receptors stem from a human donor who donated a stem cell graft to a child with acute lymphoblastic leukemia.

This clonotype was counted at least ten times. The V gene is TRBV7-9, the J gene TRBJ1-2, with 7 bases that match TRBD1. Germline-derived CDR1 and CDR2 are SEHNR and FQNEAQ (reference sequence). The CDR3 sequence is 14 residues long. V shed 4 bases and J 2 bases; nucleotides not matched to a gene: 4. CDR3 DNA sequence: TGTGCCAGCAGCTCCACACAGGGGAACTATGGCTACACCTTC. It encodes CASSSTQGNYGYTF. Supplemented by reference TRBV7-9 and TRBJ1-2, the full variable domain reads DTGVSQNPRHKITKRGQNVTFRCDPISEHNRLYWYRQTLGQGPEFLTYFQNEAQLEKSRLLSDRFSAERPKGSFSTLEIQRTEQGDSAMYLCASSSTQGNYGYTFGSGTRLTVV.

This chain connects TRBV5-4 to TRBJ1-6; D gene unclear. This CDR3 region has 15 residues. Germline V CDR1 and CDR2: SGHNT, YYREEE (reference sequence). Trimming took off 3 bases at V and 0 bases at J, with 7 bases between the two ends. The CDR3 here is CASSWASSYNSPLHF. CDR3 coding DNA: TGTGCCAGCAGCTGGGCGAGCTCCTATAATTCACCCCTCCACTTT.

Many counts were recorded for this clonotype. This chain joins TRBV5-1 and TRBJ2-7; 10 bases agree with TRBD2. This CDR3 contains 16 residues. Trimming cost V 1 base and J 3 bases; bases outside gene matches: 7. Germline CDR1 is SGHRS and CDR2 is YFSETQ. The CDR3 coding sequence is TGCGCCAGCAGCTTGACCTCTAGCGGGAGTAGCTACGAGCAGTACTTC. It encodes CASSLTSSGSSYEQYF. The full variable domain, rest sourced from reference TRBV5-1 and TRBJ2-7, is KAGVTQTPRYLIKTRGQQVTLSCSPISGHRSVSWYQQTPGQGLQFLFEYFSETQRNKGNFPGRFSGRQFSNSRSEMNVSTLELGDSALYLCASSLTSSGSSYEQYFGPGTRLTVT.

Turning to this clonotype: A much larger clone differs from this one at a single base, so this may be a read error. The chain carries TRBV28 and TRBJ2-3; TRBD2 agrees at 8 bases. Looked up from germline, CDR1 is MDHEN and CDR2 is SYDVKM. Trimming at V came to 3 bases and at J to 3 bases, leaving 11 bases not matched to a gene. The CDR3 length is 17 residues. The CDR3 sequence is CASSLGESGRVTDTQYF. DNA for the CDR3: TGTGCCAGCAGTTTGGGAGAAAGCGGGAGAGTGACAGATACGCAGTATTTT.

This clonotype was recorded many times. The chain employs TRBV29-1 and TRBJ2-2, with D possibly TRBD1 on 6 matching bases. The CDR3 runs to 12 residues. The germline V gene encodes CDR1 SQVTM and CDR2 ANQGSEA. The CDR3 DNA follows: TGCAGTGTCACAGGGAAGACCGGGGAGCTGTTTTTT. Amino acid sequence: CSVTGKTGELFF.

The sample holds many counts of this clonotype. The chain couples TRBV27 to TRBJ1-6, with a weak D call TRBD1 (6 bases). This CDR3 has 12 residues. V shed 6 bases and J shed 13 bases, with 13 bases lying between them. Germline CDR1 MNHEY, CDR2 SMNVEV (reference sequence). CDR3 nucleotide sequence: TGTGCCAGCAGGACAGGATTTGGCCCCCTCCACTTT. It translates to CASRTGFGPLHF.

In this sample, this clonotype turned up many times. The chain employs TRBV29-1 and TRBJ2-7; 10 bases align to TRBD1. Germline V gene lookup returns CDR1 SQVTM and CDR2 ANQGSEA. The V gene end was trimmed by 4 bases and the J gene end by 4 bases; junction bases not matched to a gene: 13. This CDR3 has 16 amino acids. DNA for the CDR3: TGCAGCGTTGGAGGCTGGACAGGGGGATCCCGATACGAGCAGTACTTC. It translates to CSVGGWTGGSRYEQYF.

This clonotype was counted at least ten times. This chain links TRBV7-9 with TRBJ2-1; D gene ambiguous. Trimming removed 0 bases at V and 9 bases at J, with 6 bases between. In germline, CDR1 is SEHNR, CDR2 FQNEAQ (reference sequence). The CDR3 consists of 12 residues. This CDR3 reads CASSLAEIEQFF. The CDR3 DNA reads TGTGCCAGCAGCTTAGCTGAGATTGAGCAGTTCTTC.

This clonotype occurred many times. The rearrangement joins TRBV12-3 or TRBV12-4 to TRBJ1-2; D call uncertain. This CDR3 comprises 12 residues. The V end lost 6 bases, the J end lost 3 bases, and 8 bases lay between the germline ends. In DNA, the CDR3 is TGTGCCAGCAGCTTGCTGGACTATGGCTACACCTTC. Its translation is CASSLLDYGYTF.

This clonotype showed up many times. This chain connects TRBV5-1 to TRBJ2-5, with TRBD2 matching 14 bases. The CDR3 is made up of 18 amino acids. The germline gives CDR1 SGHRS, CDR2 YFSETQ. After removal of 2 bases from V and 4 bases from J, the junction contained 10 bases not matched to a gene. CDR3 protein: CASSLRPTSGRAAETQYF. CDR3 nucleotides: TGCGCCAGCAGCTTAAGGCCGACTAGCGGGAGGGCGGCAGAGACCCAGTACTTC. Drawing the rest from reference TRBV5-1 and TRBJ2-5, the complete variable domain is KAGVTQTPRYLIKTRGQQVTLSCSPISGHRSVSWYQQTPGQGLQFLFEYFSETQRNKGNFPGRFSGRQFSNSRSEMNVSTLELGDSALYLCASSLRPTSGRAAETQYFGPGTRLLVL.

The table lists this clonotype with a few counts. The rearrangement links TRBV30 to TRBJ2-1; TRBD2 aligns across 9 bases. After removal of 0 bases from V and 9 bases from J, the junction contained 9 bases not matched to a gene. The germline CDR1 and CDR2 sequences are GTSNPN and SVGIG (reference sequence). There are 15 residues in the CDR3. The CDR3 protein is CAWSVRLAGLGEQFF. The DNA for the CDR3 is TGTGCCTGGAGTGTCCGGCTAGCGGGACTTGGTGAGCAGTTCTTC.

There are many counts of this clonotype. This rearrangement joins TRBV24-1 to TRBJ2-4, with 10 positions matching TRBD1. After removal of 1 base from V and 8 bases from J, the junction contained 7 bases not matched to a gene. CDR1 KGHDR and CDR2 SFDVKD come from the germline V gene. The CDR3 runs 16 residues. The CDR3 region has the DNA TGTGCCACCAGTGATTTTACGGGACAGGGGACGGACATTCAGTACTTC. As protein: CATSDFTGQGTDIQYF.